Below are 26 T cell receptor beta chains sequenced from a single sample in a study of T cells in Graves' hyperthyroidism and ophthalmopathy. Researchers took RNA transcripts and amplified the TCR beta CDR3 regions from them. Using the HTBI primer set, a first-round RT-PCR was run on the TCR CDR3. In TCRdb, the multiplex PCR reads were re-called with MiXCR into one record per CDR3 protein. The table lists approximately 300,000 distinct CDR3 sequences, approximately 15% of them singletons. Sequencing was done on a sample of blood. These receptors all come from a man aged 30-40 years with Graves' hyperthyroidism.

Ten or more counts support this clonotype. The CDR3 protein is CASSPPSGANVLTF. Written as DNA, the CDR3 is TGTGCCAGCTCACCGCCCTCTGGGGCCAACGTCCTGACTTTC. The chain is built from TRBV18 and TRBJ2-6; D call uncertain. CDR3 length equals 14 residues. The germline CDR1 and CDR2 sequences are KGHSH and LQKENI. Trimming shortened V by 3 bases and J by 0 bases, and 3 bases separated the two germline ends.

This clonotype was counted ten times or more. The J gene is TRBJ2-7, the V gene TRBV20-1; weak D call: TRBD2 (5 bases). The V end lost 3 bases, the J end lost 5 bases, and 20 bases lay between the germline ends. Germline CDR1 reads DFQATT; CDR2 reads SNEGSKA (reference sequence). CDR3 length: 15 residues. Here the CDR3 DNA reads TGCAGTGCTAGGTTCGCCGGGATAAACCTTGACGAGCAGTACTTC. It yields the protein CSARFAGINLDEQYF.

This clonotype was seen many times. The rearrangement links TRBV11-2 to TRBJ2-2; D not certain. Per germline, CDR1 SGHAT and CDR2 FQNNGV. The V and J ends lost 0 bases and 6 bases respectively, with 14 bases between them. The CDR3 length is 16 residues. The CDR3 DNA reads TGTGCCAGCAGCTTAGATTGGTCAGCTACACCCGGGGAGCTGTTTTTT. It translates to CASSLDWSATPGELFF.

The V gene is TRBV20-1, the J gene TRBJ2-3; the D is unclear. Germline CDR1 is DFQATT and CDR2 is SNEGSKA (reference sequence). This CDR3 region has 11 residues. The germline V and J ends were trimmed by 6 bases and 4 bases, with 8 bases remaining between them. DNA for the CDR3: TGCAGTGCCAGGTTCTCAGATACGCAGTATTTT. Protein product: CSARFSDTQYF.

CDR3 in amino acids: CAAGTGTAKETQYF. The CDR3 bases are TGTGCCGCCGGCACCGGGACTGCGAAAGAGACCCAGTACTTC. The chain recombines TRBV5-4 with TRBJ2-5; tentative D call: TRBD2 (6 bases). Germline CDR1 and CDR2: SGHNT and YYREEE (reference sequence). This CDR3 comprises 14 residues. Deletions cut 10 bases from V and 3 bases from J, with 19 bases between.

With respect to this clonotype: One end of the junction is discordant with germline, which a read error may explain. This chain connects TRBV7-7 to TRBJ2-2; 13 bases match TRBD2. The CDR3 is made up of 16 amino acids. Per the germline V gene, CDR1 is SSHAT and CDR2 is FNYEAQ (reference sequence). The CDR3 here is CASRKLAGGDTGELFF. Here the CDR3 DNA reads TGTGCTAGCAGGAAACTAGCGGGAGGGGACACCGGGGAGCTGTTTTTT.

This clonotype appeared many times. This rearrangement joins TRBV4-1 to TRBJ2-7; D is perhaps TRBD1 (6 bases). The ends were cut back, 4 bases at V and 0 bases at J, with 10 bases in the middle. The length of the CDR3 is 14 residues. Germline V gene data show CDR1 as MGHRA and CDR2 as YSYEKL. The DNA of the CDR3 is TGCGCCAGCAGCCCGGGACATCTCTCCTACGAGCAGTACTTC. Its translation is CASSPGHLSYEQYF.

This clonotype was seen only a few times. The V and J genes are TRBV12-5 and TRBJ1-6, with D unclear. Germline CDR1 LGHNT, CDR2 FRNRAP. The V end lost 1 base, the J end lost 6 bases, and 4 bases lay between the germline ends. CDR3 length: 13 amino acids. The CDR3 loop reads CASGLETNSPLHF. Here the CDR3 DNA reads TGTGCTAGTGGTTTGGAAACTAATTCACCCCTCCACTTT. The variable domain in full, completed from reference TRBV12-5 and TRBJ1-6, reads DARVTQTPRHKVTEMGQEVTMRCQPILGHNTVFWYRQTMMQGLELLAYFRNRAPLDDSGMPKDRFSAEMPDATLATLKIQPSEPRDSAVYFCASGLETNSPLHFGNGTRLTVT.

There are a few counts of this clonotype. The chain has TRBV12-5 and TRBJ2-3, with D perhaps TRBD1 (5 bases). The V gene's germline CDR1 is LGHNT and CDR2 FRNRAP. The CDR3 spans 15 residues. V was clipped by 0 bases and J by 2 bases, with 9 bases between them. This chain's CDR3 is CASGLVQVFTDTQYF. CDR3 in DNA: TGTGCTAGTGGTTTGGTACAGGTTTTCACAGATACGCAGTATTTT. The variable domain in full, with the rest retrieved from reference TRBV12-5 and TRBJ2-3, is DARVTQTPRHKVTEMGQEVTMRCQPILGHNTVFWYRQTMMQGLELLAYFRNRAPLDDSGMPKDRFSAEMPDATLATLKIQPSEPRDSAVYFCASGLVQVFTDTQYFGPGTRLTVL.

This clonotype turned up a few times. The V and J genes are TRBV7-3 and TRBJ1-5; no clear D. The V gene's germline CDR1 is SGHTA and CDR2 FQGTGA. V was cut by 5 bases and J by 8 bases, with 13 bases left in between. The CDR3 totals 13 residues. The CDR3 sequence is CASSQRVGEPQHF. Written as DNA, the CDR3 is TGTGCCAGCAGCCAACGAGTCGGGGAGCCCCAGCATTTT.

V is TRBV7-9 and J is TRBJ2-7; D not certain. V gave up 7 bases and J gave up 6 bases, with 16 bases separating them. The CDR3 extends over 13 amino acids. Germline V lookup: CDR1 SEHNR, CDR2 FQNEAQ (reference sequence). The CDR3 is CASTLPRVAEQYF. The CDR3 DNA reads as TGTGCCAGCACTCTACCCCGCGTCGCCGAGCAGTACTTC.

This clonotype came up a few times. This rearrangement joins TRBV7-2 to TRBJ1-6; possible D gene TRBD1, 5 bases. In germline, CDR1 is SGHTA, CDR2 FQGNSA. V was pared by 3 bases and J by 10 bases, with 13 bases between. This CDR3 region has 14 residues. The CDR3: CASSFGGSGSPLHF. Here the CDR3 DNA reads TGTGCCAGCAGCTTCGGGGGGTCGGGGTCACCCCTCCACTTT.

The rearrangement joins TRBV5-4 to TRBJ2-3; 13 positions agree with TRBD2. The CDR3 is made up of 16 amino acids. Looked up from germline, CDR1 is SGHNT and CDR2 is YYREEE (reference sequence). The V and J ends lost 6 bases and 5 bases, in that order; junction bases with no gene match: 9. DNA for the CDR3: TGTGCCAGCACCGTCGGGACTAGCGGGACGATAGATACGCAGTATTTT. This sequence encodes CASTVGTSGTIDTQYF.

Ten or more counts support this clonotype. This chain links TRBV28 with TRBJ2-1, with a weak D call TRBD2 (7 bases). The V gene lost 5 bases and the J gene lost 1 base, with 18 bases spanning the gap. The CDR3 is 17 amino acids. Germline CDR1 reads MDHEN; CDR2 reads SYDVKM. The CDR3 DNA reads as TGTGCCAGCAGTACAGGGCGGGGGCGTCGGTCCTACAATGAGCAGTTCTTC. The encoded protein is CASSTGRGRRSYNEQFF. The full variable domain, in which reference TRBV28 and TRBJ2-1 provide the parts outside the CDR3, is DVKVTQSSRYLVKRTGEKVFLECVQDMDHENMFWYRQDPGLGLRLIYFSYDVKMKEKGDIPEGYSVSREKKERFSLILESASTNQTSMYLCASSTGRGRRSYNEQFFGPGTRLTVL.

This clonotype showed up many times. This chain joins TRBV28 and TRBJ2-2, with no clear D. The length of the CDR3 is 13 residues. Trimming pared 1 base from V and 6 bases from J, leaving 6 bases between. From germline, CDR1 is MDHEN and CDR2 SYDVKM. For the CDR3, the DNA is TGTGCCAGCAGTTTATATCTGCCCGGGGAGCTGTTTTTT. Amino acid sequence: CASSLYLPGELFF.

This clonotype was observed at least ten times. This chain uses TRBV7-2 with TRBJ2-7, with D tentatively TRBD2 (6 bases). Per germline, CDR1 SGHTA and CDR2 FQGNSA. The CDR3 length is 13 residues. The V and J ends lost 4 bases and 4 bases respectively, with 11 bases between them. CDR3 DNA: TGTGCCAGCAGCTCCCGGGAGAGGTACGAGCAGTACTTC. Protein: CASSSRERYEQYF.

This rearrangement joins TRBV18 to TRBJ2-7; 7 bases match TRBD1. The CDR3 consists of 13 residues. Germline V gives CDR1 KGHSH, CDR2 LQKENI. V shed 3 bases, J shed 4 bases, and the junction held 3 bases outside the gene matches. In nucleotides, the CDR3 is TGTGCCAGCTCACCGGACAGGCTATACGAGCAGTACTTC. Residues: CASSPDRLYEQYF.

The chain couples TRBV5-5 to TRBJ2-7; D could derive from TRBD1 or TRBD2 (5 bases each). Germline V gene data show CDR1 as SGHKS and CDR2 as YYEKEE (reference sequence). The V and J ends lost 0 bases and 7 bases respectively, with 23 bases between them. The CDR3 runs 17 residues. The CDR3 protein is CASSLGGSRRLQSEQYF. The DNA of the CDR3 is TGTGCCAGCAGCTTGGGGGGGTCGAGGCGGCTCCAGTCAGAGCAGTACTTC.

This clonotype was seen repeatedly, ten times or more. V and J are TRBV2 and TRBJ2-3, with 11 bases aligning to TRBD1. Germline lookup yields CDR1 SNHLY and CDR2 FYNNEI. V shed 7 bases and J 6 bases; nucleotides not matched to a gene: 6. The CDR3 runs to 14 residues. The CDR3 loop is CASTRDRGVDTQYF. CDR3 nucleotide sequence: TGTGCCAGCACCCGGGACAGGGGGGTCGATACGCAGTATTTT.

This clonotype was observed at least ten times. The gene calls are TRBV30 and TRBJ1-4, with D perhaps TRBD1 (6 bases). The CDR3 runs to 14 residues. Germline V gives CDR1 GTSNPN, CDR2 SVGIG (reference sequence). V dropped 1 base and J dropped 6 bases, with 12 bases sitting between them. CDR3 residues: CAWSGGRGYEKLFF. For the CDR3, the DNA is TGTGCCTGGAGTGGAGGGAGGGGGTATGAAAAACTGTTTTTT.

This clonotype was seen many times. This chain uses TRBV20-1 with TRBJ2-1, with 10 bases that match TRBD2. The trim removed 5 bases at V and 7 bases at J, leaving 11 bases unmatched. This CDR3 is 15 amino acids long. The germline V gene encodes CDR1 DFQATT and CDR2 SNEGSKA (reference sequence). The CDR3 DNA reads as TGCAGTGCTCGCACTCAGCGGGAGGGGTTTAATGAGCAGTTCTTC. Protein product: CSARTQREGFNEQFF.

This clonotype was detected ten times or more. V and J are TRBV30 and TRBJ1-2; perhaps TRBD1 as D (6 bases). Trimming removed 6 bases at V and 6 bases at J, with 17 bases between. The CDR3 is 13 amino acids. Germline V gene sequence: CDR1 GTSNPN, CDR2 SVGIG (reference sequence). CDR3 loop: CACSNRVVDGYTF. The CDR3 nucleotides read TGTGCCTGTTCAAACAGGGTTGTAGATGGCTACACCTTC.

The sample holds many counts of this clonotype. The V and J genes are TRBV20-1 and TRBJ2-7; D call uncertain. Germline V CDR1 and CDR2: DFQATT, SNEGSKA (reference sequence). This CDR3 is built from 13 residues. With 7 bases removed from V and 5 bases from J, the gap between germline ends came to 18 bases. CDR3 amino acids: CSGSDLLRNEQYF. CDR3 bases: TGCAGTGGTTCGGACCTCCTCCGGAACGAGCAGTACTTC.

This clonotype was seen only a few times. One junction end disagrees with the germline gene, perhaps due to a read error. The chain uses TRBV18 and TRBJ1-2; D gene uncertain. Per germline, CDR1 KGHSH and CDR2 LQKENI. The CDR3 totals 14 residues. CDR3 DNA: TGTGCCACTCCGCCCCGGCCGGACTATCGTGGCTGCACCTTC. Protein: CATPPRPDYRGCTF.

The chain's CDR3 is CATNRVSSGANVLTF. The CDR3 DNA reads TGTGCCACCAACAGGGTCAGTTCTGGGGCCAACGTCCTGACTTTC. The chain uses TRBV15 and TRBJ2-6; the D gene is possibly TRBD1 (6 bases). The CDR3 consists of 15 residues. Germline V gives CDR1 LNHNV, CDR2 YYDKDF (reference sequence). V was clipped by 7 bases and J by 1 base, with 11 bases between them.

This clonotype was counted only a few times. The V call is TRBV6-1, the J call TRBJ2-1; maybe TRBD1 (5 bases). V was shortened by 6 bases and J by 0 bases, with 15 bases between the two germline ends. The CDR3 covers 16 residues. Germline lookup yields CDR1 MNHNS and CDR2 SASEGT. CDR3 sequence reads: CASSLNSGSSYNEQFF. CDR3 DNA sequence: TGTGCCAGCAGCTTAAATTCAGGGTCCTCCTACAATGAGCAGTTCTTC.